Below are 6 T cell receptor beta chains sequenced from a single sample in a study of cytomegalovirus exposure and HLA in healthy donors. Amplification used 60 Vbeta primers and 13 Jbeta primers. Assay used: immunoSEQ multiplex PCR; TCRdb lists only in-frame clones, some missing. This table holds about 200,000 clones, about 87% found once. Sequencing input: PBMCs. These receptors came from a man aged 30 to 39 in good health and CMV-seronegative.

V usage is TRBV6-1 and J usage is TRBJ2-7; tentative D call: TRBD2 (6 bases). The germline V and J ends were trimmed by 2 bases and 2 bases, with 25 bases remaining between them. Germline assignment: CDR1 MNHNS and CDR2 SASEGT. This CDR3 is 19 amino acids long. In DNA, the CDR3 is TGTGCCAGCAGTGAAATGCCCCCCCGCCGTCTCGGGAGTACCTACGAGCAGTACTTC. The encoded protein is CASSEMPPRRLGSTYEQYF.

The gene calls are TRBV11-2 and TRBJ2-7, with 7 bases fitting TRBD1. Germline CDR1 is SGHAT and CDR2 is FQNNGV. This CDR3 is 12 amino acids long. Germline trimming cut 4 bases from V and 4 bases from J; bases unmatched to any gene: 1. The CDR3 bases are TGTGCCAGCAGCTCGACAGGGTACGAGCAGTACTTC. Translated, it gives CASSSTGYEQYF.

This chain connects TRBV2 to TRBJ2-3, with D perhaps matching TRBD2 (6 bases). The CDR3 is 15 amino acids. V shed 5 bases and J shed 0 bases, with 12 bases lying between them. Germline V gene lookup returns CDR1 SNHLY and CDR2 FYNNEI. The CDR3 protein is CASSPQGTSTDTQYF. The CDR3 DNA is TGTGCCAGCAGTCCCCAAGGGACTAGCACAGATACGCAGTATTTT.

V is TRBV7-8 and J is TRBJ1-5, with 7 bases lining up with TRBD1. V lost 4 bases, J lost 5 bases, and 8 bases stayed unmatched. This CDR3 is built from 15 residues. Germline V gene sequence: CDR1 SGHVS, CDR2 FQNEAQ. The CDR3 nucleotides are TGTGCCAGCAGCTCCCAGGGGGTCAGAGATCAGCCCCAGCATTTT. Translation gives CASSSQGVRDQPQHF.

The count of this clone is one. V is TRBV27 and J is TRBJ2-1; 7 nucleotides match TRBD2. V lost 7 bases to trimming and J lost 9 bases; unmatched junction nucleotides: 9. CDR1 is MNHEY, CDR2 SMNVEV, per germline (reference sequence). The CDR3 spans 13 residues. CDR3 region: CASTGFGGGEQFF. As DNA, the CDR3 is TGTGCCAGCACAGGTTTTGGGGGGGGTGAGCAGTTCTTC.

This rearrangement joins TRBV11-2 to TRBJ2-4; 7 bases line up with TRBD2. Per the germline V gene, CDR1 is SGHAT and CDR2 is FQNNGV. CDR3 length: 14 amino acids. With V trimmed by 7 bases and J by 8 bases, 11 bases remained unmatched. CDR3 DNA: TGTGCCAGCACCCCCGTGGGGGGGGGAGACATTCAGTACTTC. Translating gives CASTPVGGGDIQYF.